This T cell receptor (beta chain) stems from a study of CD8+ T cells in alopecia areata. As for the study in general: It was oral tofacitinib, at 5 to 10 mg twice daily, that treated patients received.

Details on this clone: Its antigen is unidentified.

Sequencing templates came from extracted RNA that was reverse transcribed into cDNA. Produced via immunoSEQ multiplex PCR; TCRdb's table is partial and in-frame only. The sample lists 130,000 to 150,000 clones; 87% were seen once. The V end lost 5 bases, the J end lost 6 bases, and 14 bases lay between the germline ends. This CDR3 is built from 15 residues. Germline V gives CDR1 SEHNR, CDR2 FQNEAQ (reference sequence). Study results and limitations: Lesional scalp, especially alopecia totalis/universalis, showed higher clonality than normal scalp.

The receptor's source is a human donor with alopecia areata. The source was CD8+ T cells sorted from blood, collected at week 0. The chain employs TRBV7-9 and TRBJ1-6; D is unclear. Here the CDR3 reads CASSPLGIGNSPLHF. In DNA, the CDR3 is TGTGCCAGCAGCCCTCTGGGCATTGGTAATTCACCCCTCCACTTT.